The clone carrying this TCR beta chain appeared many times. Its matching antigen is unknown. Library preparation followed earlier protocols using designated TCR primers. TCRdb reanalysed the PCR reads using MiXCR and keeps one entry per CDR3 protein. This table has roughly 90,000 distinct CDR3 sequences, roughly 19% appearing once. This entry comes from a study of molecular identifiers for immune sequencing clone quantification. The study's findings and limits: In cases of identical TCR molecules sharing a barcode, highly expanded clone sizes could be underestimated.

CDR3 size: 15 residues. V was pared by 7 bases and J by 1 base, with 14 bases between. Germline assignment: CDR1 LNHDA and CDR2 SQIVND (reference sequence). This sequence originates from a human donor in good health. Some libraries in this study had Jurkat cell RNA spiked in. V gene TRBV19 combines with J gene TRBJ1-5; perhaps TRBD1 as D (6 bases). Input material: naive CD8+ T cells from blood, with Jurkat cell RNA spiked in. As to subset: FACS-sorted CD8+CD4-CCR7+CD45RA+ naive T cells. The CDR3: CASTIGQRSNQPQHF. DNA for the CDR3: TGTGCCAGTACCATCGGACAGAGAAGCAATCAGCCCCAGCATTTT.